Listed below are T cell receptor beta chains from one sample, sequenced in a study of T cells in Graves' hyperthyroidism and ophthalmopathy. TCRdb itself ran the multiplex PCR reads through MiXCR, one entry per CDR3 protein. The data contain approximately 400,000 distinct CDR3 sequences, 15% to 18% of them singletons. Sequencing input: blood. The receptors here all came from a woman between 18 and 29 years old with Graves' hyperthyroidism. CDR3s include the opening cysteine and the closing phenylalanine or tryptophan. Fields, in order: V gene, D gene, J gene, CDR3 length, clone size, CDR3 protein, CDR3 DNA. D genes are given only for firm matches. Clone size is not always given. Where it is, it says once, few, many or a class for expanded clones.

TRBV5-1,.,TRBJ2-1,15,many,CASSLWPGGESEQFF,TGCGCCAGCAGCTTGTGGCCAGGAGGGGAGAGTGAGCAGTTCTTC
TRBV10-2,.,TRBJ2-1,11,few,CASSDGGEQFF,TGCGCCAGCAGTGATGGGGGGGAGCAGTTCTTC
TRBV6-1,TRBD1,TRBJ1-5,16,many,CATSTGTGHSNQPQHF,TGTGCCACTAGTACCGGGACAGGACATAGCAATCAGCCCCAGCATTTT
TRBV24-1,.,TRBJ1-6,19,.,CATRKKDATGTRPNSPLHF,TGTGCCACCAGGAAAAAAGACGCCACAGGGACTCGACCCAATTCACCCCTCCACTTT
TRBV29-1,.,TRBJ1-2,11,many,CSVTGNYGYTF,TGCAGCGTTACGGGCAACTATGGCTACACCTTC
TRBV20-1,.,TRBJ2-1,17,.,CSAPHWEASWQTNEQFF,TGCAGTGCTCCCCACTGGGAGGCCAGTTGGCAAACCAATGAGCAGTTCTTC
TRBV7-8,.,TRBJ2-2,15,few,CASRGLDSYAGELFF,TGTGCCAGCCGGGGGCTTGATTCTTACGCCGGGGAGCTGTTTTTT
TRBV3-1,.,TRBJ2-1,15,many,CASSVGSSMVNEQFF,TGTGCCAGCAGCGTCGGGAGTTCAATGGTCAATGAGCAGTTCTTC
TRBV19,.,TRBJ2-7,12,.,CASTDKTYEQYF,TGTGCCAGTACCGACAAGACCTACGAGCAGTACTTC
TRBV19,.,TRBJ1-1,15,.,CASSIGRLLNTEAFF,TGTGCCAGTAGTATCGGGCGTCTTTTGAACACTGAAGCTTTCTTT
TRBV10-2,TRBD2,TRBJ2-7,16,few,CASSEAELAGGHEQYF,TGCGCCAGCAGTGAGGCAGAACTAGCGGGAGGGCACGAGCAGTACTTC
TRBV7-2,.,TRBJ2-5,14,many,CASSLGLDGETQYF,TGTGCCAGCAGCTTAGGCCTAGATGGAGAGACCCAGTACTTC
TRBV9,.,TRBJ2-5,14,few,CASSATNGQETQYF,TGTGCCAGCAGCGCCACTAACGGACAAGAGACCCAGTACTTC
TRBV11-2,.,TRBJ2-7,15,.,CASRQPGRGTYEQYF,TGTGCCAGCAGACAACCCGGGAGAGGGACCTACGAGCAGTACTTC
TRBV10-3,TRBD1,TRBJ1-5,13,few,CAISETGEQPQHF,TGTGCCATCAGTGAGACAGGGGAACAGCCCCAGCATTTT
TRBV5-6,.,TRBJ1-3,15,many,CASSPGRGLGNTIYF,TGTGCCAGCAGCCCCGGGCGGGGTCTTGGAAACACCATATATTTT
TRBV4-2,.,TRBJ1-2,13,many,CASSQDHGAGYTF,TGTGCCAGCAGCCAAGATCACGGCGCTGGCTACACCTTC
TRBV7-9,.,TRBJ2-1,16,many,CASSLGLLPSYNEQFF,TGTGCCAGCAGCTTAGGGCTCTTACCCTCCTACAATGAGCAGTTCTTC
TRBV20-1,TRBD2,TRBJ2-3,18,.,CSASFGLAGGPFTDTQYF,TGCAGTGCTAGCTTCGGACTAGCGGGGGGGCCTTTCACAGATACGCAGTATTTT
TRBV7-2,.,TRBJ1-2,13,many,CASSSRQIYGYTF,TGTGCCAGCAGCTCAAGACAGATCTATGGCTACACCTTC
TRBV2,.,TRBJ1-5,16,many,CASSGKQAFSNQPQHF,TGTGCCAGCAGTGGGAAACAGGCGTTTAGCAATCAGCCCCAGCATTTT
TRBV10-3,.,TRBJ2-3,12,few,CAISRPLNTQYF,TGTGCCATCAGCCGGCCTTTAAATACGCAGTATTTT
TRBV5-5,.,TRBJ1-2,17,many,CASSLGLEVEGNYGYTF,TGTGCCAGCAGCTTGGGGCTTGAGGTCGAGGGTAACTATGGCTACACCTTC
TRBV13,.,TRBJ2-1,15,.,CASSPMGAAYNEQFF,TGTGCCAGCAGCCCCATGGGGGCCGCCTACAATGAGCAGTTCTTC
TRBV5-1,TRBD1,TRBJ1-4,15,.,CASGWTGGSGEKLFF,TGCGCCAGCGGATGGACAGGGGGCAGCGGTGAAAAACTGTTTTTT
TRBV18,TRBD1,TRBJ1-2,15,many,CASSPGTGGRNGYTF,TGTGCCAGCTCCCCCGGGACAGGGGGCAGGAATGGCTACACCTTC
TRBV12-3/TRBV12-4,.,TRBJ1-2,14,many,CASSFWAGDYGYTF,TGTGCCAGCAGTTTTTGGGCAGGGGACTATGGCTACACCTTC
TRBV12-3/TRBV12-4,.,TRBJ2-4,12,many,CASSGAKNIQYF,TGTGCCAGCAGTGGTGCCAAAAACATTCAGTACTTC
TRBV28,TRBD2,TRBJ2-3,17,many,CASSSAASGRRGDTQYF,TGTGCCAGCAGCTCCGCCGCTAGCGGGAGGAGGGGGGATACGCAGTATTTT
TRBV20-1,.,TRBJ2-1,12,.,CSARKVYNEQFF,TGCAGTGCTAGAAAGGTCTACAATGAGCAGTTCTTC
TRBV29-1,.,TRBJ1-4,13,.,CSVEVRGVEKLFF,TGCAGCGTTGAAGTCAGGGGTGTTGAAAAACTGTTTTTT
TRBV9,.,TRBJ1-6,14,.,CASSVGKPNSPLHF,TGTGCCAGCAGCGTAGGAAAACCTAATTCACCCCTCCACTTT
TRBV10-3,TRBD1,TRBJ1-5,14,.,CAISESTGGQPQHF,TGTGCCATCAGTGAGTCAACAGGGGGTCAGCCCCAGCATTTT
TRBV5-1,.,TRBJ2-7,14,many,CASSLAAGTYEQYF,TGCGCCAGCAGCTTGGCAGCAGGGACCTACGAGCAGTACTTC
TRBV6-1,.,TRBJ2-2,15,few,CASAGNRVATGELFF,TGTGCCAGCGCCGGGAACAGGGTCGCCACCGGGGAGCTGTTTTTT
TRBV4-1,TRBD1,TRBJ1-5,18,few,CASSQAQTGVLSNQPQHF,TGCGCCAGCAGCCAAGCTCAGACAGGGGTCCTTAGCAATCAGCCCCAGCATTTT
TRBV20-1,TRBD1,TRBJ1-2,17,.,CSAKPTGVPTELRGYTF,TGCAGTGCTAAACCTACAGGGGTCCCTACCGAATTACGTGGCTACACCTTC
TRBV29-1,.,TRBJ1-2,14,few,CSVVRKTNNYGYTF,TGCAGCGTTGTCCGGAAGACTAACAACTATGGCTACACCTTC
TRBV28,TRBD1,TRBJ1-5,14,many,CASSRTGSSQPQHF,TGTGCCAGCAGTCGGACAGGGTCGTCTCAGCCCCAGCATTTT